Shown below are 6 T cell receptor beta chains from a single sample sequenced in a study of T cells in Graves' hyperthyroidism and ophthalmopathy. There were TCR beta CDR3 regions amplified from RNA transcripts. HTBI primers drove first-round RT-PCR of the TCR CDR3. TCRdb independently ran MiXCR on the multiplex PCR reads; one entry per CDR3 protein. The repertoire holds some 270,000 distinct CDR3 sequences, with roughly 22% as singletons. What was sequenced was blood. Every receptor here comes from a woman aged 40 to 50 with Graves' ophthalmopathy.

This clonotype has only a few counts. The chain is built from TRBV7-3 and TRBJ2-7, with 7 bases lining up with TRBD1. This CDR3 has 14 residues. V lost 3 bases to trimming and J lost 2 bases; unmatched junction nucleotides: 4. Germline lookup yields CDR1 SGHTA and CDR2 FQGTGA. The chain's CDR3 is CASSFSTGPYEQYF. CDR3 DNA sequence: TGTGCCAGCAGCTTCTCGACAGGGCCCTACGAGCAGTACTTC.

The rearrangement links TRBV11-2 to TRBJ2-4; 11 nucleotides match TRBD2. The CDR3 is 15 residues long. The trim removed 3 bases at V and 6 bases at J, leaving 4 bases unmatched. Per germline, CDR1 SGHAT and CDR2 FQNNGV. The CDR3 bases are TGTGCCAGCAGCTTTACCGGGACTAGCGGAAACATTCAGTACTTC. It encodes CASSFTGTSGNIQYF.

The rearrangement uses TRBV24-1 and TRBJ2-5; the match to TRBD2 covers 7 bases. The V gene's germline CDR1 is KGHDR and CDR2 SFDVKD. The CDR3 loop spans 15 amino acids. Germline trimming cut 5 bases from V and 5 bases from J; bases unmatched to any gene: 10. CDR3 protein: CATSVPAFGGETQYF. The CDR3, as DNA: TGTGCCACCAGTGTCCCGGCTTTCGGGGGGGAGACCCAGTACTTC.

This clonotype was seen repeatedly, ten times or more. This chain connects TRBV6-1 to TRBJ2-7; TRBD1 matches 10 bases. J was trimmed by 2 bases and V by 5 bases; bases with no gene match: 9. Germline CDR1 reads MNHNS; CDR2 reads SASEGT. CDR3 length equals 16 residues. The CDR3 is CASSKLGGTGAYEQYF. The CDR3 region has the DNA TGTGCCAGCAGTAAATTGGGAGGGACAGGGGCCTACGAGCAGTACTTC.

This clonotype was seen repeatedly, ten times or more. The chain carries TRBV24-1 and TRBJ2-7; TRBD1 aligns across 10 bases. CDR1 and CDR2 from the germline V gene are KGHDR and SFDVKD. The CDR3 spans 15 residues. V lost 4 bases and J lost 4; bases outside the gene matches: 6. The CDR3 region is CATSETGTGEYEQYF. The CDR3 nucleotides read TGTGCCACCAGTGAAACCGGGACAGGGGAATACGAGCAGTACTTC.

This clonotype was seen at least ten times. The rearrangement links TRBV19 to TRBJ1-1; 10 nucleotides match TRBD1. J lost 5 bases, V lost 5 bases, and 5 bases had no gene match. Germline assignment: CDR1 LNHDA and CDR2 SQIVND (reference sequence). The CDR3 is 14 amino acids. The CDR3 region is CASSLGTGETEAFF. In nucleotides, the CDR3 is TGTGCCAGTAGTCTCGGGACAGGGGAAACTGAAGCTTTCTTT.